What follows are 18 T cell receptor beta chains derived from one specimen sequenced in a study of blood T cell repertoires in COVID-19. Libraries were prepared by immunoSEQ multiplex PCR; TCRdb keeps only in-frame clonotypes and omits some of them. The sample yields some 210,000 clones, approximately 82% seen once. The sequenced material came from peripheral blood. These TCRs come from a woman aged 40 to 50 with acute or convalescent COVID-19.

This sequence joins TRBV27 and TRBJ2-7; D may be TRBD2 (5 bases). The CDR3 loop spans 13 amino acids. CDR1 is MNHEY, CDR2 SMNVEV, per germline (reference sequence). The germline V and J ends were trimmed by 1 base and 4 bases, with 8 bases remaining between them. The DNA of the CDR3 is TGTGCCAGCAGTTTATTCTCGGGATACGAGCAGTACTTC. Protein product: CASSLFSGYEQYF.

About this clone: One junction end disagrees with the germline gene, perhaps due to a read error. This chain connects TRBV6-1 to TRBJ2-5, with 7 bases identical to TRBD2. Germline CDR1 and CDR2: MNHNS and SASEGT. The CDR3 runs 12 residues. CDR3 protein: CASSDTSRDYHF. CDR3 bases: TGTGCCAGCAGTGATACTTCGAGGGACTATCACTTC.

CDR3 sequence reads: CASHSGSWSDTQYF. The CDR3 nucleotides are TGTGCCAGTCATAGCGGGAGCTGGTCAGATACGCAGTATTTT. This chain joins TRBV19 and TRBJ2-3, with 9 bases fitting TRBD2. Germline assignment: CDR1 LNHDA and CDR2 SQIVND (reference sequence). The CDR3 runs to 14 residues. Trimming cost V 8 bases and J 4 bases; bases outside gene matches: 7.

The CDR3 nucleotides read TGTGCCAGCAGCCTGGGGGGAAACGAGCAGTACTTC. Amino acid sequence: CASSLGGNEQYF. The V gene is TRBV14, the J gene TRBJ2-7, with D maybe TRBD2 (6 bases). Germline assignment: CDR1 SGHDN and CDR2 FVKESK. The CDR3 covers 12 residues. V was pared by 4 bases and J by 5 bases, with 9 bases between.

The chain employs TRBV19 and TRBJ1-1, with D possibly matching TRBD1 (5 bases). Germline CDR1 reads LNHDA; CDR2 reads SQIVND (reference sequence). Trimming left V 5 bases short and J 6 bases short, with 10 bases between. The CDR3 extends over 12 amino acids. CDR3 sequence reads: CASSEWGAEAFF. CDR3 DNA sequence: TGTGCCAGTAGTGAATGGGGCGCTGAAGCTTTCTTT.

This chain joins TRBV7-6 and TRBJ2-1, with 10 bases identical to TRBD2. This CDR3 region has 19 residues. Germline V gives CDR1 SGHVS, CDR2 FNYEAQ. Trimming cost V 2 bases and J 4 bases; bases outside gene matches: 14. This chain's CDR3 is CASSLLPTVAGGPYNEQFF. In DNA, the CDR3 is TGTGCCAGCAGCTTACTCCCCACTGTAGCGGGAGGACCTTACAATGAGCAGTTCTTC.

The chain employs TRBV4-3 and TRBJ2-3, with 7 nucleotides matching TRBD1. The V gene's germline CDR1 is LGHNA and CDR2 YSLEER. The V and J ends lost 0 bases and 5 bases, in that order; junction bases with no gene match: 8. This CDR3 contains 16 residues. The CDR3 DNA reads TGCGCCAGCAGCCAAGATTTTTGGGCAGGGGGAGATACGCAGTATTTT. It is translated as CASSQDFWAGGDTQYF.

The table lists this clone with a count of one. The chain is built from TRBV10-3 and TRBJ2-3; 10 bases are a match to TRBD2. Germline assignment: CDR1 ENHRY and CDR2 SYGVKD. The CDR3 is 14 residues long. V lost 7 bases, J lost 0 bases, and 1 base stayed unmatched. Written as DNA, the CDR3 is TGTGCCATCACGACTAGCGGGAGCACAGATACGCAGTATTTT. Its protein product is CAITTSGSTDTQYF.

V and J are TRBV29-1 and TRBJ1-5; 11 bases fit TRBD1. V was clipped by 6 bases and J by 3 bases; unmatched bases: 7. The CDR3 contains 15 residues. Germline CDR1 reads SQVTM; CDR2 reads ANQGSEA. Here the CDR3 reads CSVRGTGGSNQPQHF. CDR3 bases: TGCAGCGTCCGAGGGACAGGGGGGTCCAATCAGCCCCAGCATTTT. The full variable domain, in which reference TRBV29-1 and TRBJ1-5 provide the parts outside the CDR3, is SAVISQKPSRDICQRGTSLTIQCQVDSQVTMMFWYRQQPGQSLTLIATANQGSEATYESGFVIDKFPISRPNLTFSTLTVSNMSPEDSSIYLCSVRGTGGSNQPQHFGDGTRLSIL.

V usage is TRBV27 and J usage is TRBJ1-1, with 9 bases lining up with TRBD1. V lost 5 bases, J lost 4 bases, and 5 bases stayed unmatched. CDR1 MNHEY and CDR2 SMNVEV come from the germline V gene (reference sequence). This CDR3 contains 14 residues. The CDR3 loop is CASSDLDRGTEAFF. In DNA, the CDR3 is TGTGCCAGCAGTGATCTGGACAGGGGCACTGAAGCTTTCTTT.

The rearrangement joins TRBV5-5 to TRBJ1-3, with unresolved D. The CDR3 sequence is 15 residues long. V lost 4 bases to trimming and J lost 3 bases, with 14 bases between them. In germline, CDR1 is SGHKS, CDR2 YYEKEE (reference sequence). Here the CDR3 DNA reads TGTGCCAGCAGCCCGTTCGAGGGTTTTGGAAACACCATATATTTT. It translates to CASSPFEGFGNTIYF.

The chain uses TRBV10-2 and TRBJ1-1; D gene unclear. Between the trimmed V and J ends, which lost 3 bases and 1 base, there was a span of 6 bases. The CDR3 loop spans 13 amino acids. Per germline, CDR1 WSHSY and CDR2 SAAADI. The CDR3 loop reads CASSEGGNTEAFF. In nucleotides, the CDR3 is TGCGCCAGCAGTGAAGGAGGGAACACTGAAGCTTTCTTT.

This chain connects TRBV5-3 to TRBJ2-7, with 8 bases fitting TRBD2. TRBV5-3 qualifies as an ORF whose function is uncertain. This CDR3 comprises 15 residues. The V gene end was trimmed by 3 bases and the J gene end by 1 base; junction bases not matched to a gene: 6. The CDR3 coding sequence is TGTGCCAGAAGCTGGGAGCGGGGGCCTTCCTACGAGCAGTACTTC. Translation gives CARSWERGPSYEQYF.

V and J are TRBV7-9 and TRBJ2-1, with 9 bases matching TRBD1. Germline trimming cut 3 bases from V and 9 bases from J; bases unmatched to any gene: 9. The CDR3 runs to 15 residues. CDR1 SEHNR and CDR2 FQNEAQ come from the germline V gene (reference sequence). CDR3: CASSLTGGSSIEQFF. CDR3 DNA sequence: TGTGCCAGCAGCTTGACAGGGGGAAGTTCCATTGAGCAGTTCTTC.

The CDR3 DNA reads as TGTGCCAGCAGCTTTGGCGGTAATCAGCCCCAGCATTTT. This codes for CASSFGGNQPQHF. This chain connects TRBV7-3 to TRBJ1-5; D not resolved. This CDR3 comprises 13 residues. Trimming left V 3 bases short and J 4 bases short, with 7 bases between. Germline V gene sequence: CDR1 SGHTA, CDR2 FQGTGA.

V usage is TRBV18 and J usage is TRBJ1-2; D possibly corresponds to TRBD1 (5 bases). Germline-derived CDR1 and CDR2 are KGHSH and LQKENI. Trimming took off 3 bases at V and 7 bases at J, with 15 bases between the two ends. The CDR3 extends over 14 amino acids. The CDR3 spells CASSPNGGVGGYTF. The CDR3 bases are TGTGCCAGCTCACCGAACGGGGGAGTCGGTGGCTACACCTTC.

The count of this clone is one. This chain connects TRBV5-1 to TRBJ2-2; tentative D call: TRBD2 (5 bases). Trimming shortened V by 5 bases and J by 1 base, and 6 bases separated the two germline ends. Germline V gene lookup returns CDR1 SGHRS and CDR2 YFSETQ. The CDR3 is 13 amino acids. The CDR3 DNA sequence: TGCGCCAGCAGGGAGGAGAACACCGGGGAGCTGTTTTTT. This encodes CASREENTGELFF.

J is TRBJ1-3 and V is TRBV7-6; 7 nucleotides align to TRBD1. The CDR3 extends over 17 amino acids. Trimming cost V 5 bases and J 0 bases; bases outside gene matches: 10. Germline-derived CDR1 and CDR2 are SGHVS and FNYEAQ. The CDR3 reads CASSRGGTVGSGNTIYF. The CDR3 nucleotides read TGTGCCAGCAGCCGAGGGGGGACAGTAGGCTCTGGAAACACCATATATTTT. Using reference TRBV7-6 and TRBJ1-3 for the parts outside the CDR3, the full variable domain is GAGVSQSPRYKVTKRGQDVALRCDPISGHVSLYWYRQALGQGPEFLTYFNYEAQQDKSGLPNDRFSAERPEGSISTLTIQRTEQRDSAMYRCASSRGGTVGSGNTIYFGEGSWLTVV.